The rows below give T cell receptor beta chains drawn from one sample of a study of blood T cells in healthy people across ages. One entry per CDR3 protein, called by TCRdb with MiXCR from the 5' RACE reads. The data show around 1,600,000 distinct CDR3 sequences, 42% seen once. The sequenced sample was blood. These receptors all come from a woman aged 18-29 years in good health. Both conserved end residues are part of each CDR3. Each record gives: clone size, D gene, V gene, J gene, CDR3 DNA, CDR3 protein. A D gene is named only where the DNA matches it firmly. Where a row states a size, it is once, few, many or the class of an expanded clone; other rows omit it.

few,-,TRBV6-6,TRBJ2-7,TGTGCCAGCAGGTCGGGACGCTACGAGCAGTACTTC,CASRSGRYEQYF
-,TRBD1,TRBV4-1,TRBJ2-5,TGCGCCAGCAGCCAAGTGACAGGGCGGACGGAGACCCAGTACTTC,CASSQVTGRTETQYF
few,-,TRBV20-1,TRBJ1-2,TGCAGAGCCCCAGCACTCCTGAAAGTCTACTATGGCTACACCTTC,CRAPALLKVYYGYTF
-,TRBD2,TRBV24-1,TRBJ2-1,TGTGCCACCAGTGATAGCAGGGGACTAGCGGCTAACAATGAGCAGTTCTTC,CATSDSRGLAANNEQFF
-,-,TRBV6-5,TRBJ1-2,TGTGCCAGCAGTTACTCGATGGGAGGACTCTATGGCTACACCTTC,CASSYSMGGLYGYTF
-,TRBD1,TRBV13,TRBJ2-5,TGTGCCAGCAGCTCCGGGACAGGGTACCCCTTAGGGCAGTACTTC,CASSSGTGYPLGQYF
-,-,TRBV20-1,TRBJ1-6,TGCAGTGCTAGAAGGGTTTCGAATTCACCCCTCCACTTT,CSARRVSNSPLHF
-,-,TRBV6-5,TRBJ2-3,TGTGCCAGCAGCCCGGACGGGTCTAGCCCAGATACGCAGTATTTT,CASSPDGSSPDTQYF
few,TRBD1,TRBV9,TRBJ2-1,TGTGCCAGCAGCGGGGACAGAAACAATGAGCAGTTCTTC,CASSGDRNNEQFF
-,-,TRBV9,TRBJ2-1,TGTGCCAGCAGCGCCGGGACATTGTCCTACAATGAGCAGTTCTTC,CASSAGTLSYNEQFF
-,TRBD2,TRBV10-3,TRBJ2-1,TGTGCCATCAGTGAGTCGCCTAGCGGGGGCGTAAACAATGAGCAGTTCTTC,CAISESPSGGVNNEQFF
-,-,TRBV12-3/TRBV12-4,TRBJ1-4,TGTGCCAGCAGTTTAGGCCACCGAAGGCCTAATGAAAAACTGTTTTTT,CASSLGHRRPNEKLFF
-,-,TRBV4-2,TRBJ1-2,TGTGCCAGCAGCCGAGGGGGGAATGGCTACACCTTC,CASSRGGNGYTF
-,-,TRBV4-2,TRBJ2-7,TGTGCCAGCAGCCACCTGTGGCCATCAACGAACGAGCAGTACTTC,CASSHLWPSTNEQYF
-,-,TRBV6-5,TRBJ2-2,TGCGCCAGCATTGGTTACACCGGGGAGCTGTTTTTT,CASIGYTGELFF
-,TRBD2,TRBV20-1,TRBJ2-3,TGCAGTGCTAGAGATCTACGGGGGGGTAGCACAGATACGCAGTATTTT,CSARDLRGGSTDTQYF
-,-,TRBV24-1,TRBJ2-1,TGTGCCACCAGTGCTACCAAAGCGGGACAGTACAATGAGCAGTTCTTC,CATSATKAGQYNEQFF